This entry concerns a single TCR beta chain. Per the authors' pipeline: Estimation of nucleated cell counts relied on the amplification of reference gene primers. Assay used: immunoSEQ multiplex PCR; TCRdb lists only in-frame clones, some missing. V and J calls and clone size are those listed in that table; D and trimming were worked out from the DNA. The table has 100,000 or so clones, around 94% seen once. The data stem from a study of blood T cell repertoires in COVID-19. Background on the study: The United States, Italy and Spain were the sources of the acute and convalescent COVID-19 samples. The cDNA or gDNA used as material had been derived from T cells, B-cell-depleted T cells, or PBMCs.

Germline CDR1 reads MNHEY; CDR2 reads SMNVEV (reference sequence). The CDR3 spans 13 residues. V was clipped by 6 bases and J by 2 bases, with 10 bases between them. Sequenced input: peripheral blood. This clonotype originated in a man aged 45 to 65 with active COVID-19. J is TRBJ1-2 and V is TRBV27; the D is unclear. The CDR3 reads CASRQTSNYGYTF. The CDR3 DNA is TGTGCCAGCAGACAGACATCCAACTATGGCTACACCTTC.